These T cell receptor beta chains were read from a single sample in a study of control samples from healthy donors and cancer patients. Assay: immunoSEQ multiplex PCR; the TCRdb copy retains only in-frame clones and omits some. The table records some 410,000 clones, 75% to 95% of them present only once. Sequencing was done on a sample of PBMCs. The source is a middle-aged man with head and neck cancer. The CDR3 runs from the conserved cysteine through the conserved F or W. Fields, in order: clone size, J gene, V gene, CDR3 protein. Size is omitted from some rows. Given values are once, few, many or a class for expanded clones.

-,TRBJ1-2,TRBV30,CAWSRGTSLDGYTF
-,TRBJ1-2,TRBV6-5,CASSNFGQGPYGYTF
-,TRBJ1-3,TRBV6-5,CATALTGASGNTIYF
-,TRBJ1-3,TRBV11-2,CASSSPGTAFGNTIYF
-,TRBJ1-5,TRBV6-2/TRBV6-3,CASSPDRSNQPQHF
-,TRBJ2-5,TRBV7-3,CASSVRGMETQYF
-,TRBJ1-1,TRBV12-3/TRBV12-4,CASSFGGEAFF
-,TRBJ2-5,TRBV30,CAWSGLAEETQYF
once,TRBJ2-2,TRBV7-9,CASSLDGLETGELFF
-,TRBJ2-5,TRBV9,CASSPIGLAGVETQYF
-,TRBJ2-3,TRBV5-6,CASSDGWVGPDTQYF
-,TRBJ2-5,TRBV7-9,CASSPEREGETQYF
-,TRBJ2-7,TRBV5-6,CASSLVAGAYEQYF
-,TRBJ1-2,TRBV28,CASSLVVKGYGYTF
-,TRBJ1-1,TRBV21-1,CASSKGPPAEAFF
once,TRBJ2-5,TRBV20-1,CSVRGPGTQYF